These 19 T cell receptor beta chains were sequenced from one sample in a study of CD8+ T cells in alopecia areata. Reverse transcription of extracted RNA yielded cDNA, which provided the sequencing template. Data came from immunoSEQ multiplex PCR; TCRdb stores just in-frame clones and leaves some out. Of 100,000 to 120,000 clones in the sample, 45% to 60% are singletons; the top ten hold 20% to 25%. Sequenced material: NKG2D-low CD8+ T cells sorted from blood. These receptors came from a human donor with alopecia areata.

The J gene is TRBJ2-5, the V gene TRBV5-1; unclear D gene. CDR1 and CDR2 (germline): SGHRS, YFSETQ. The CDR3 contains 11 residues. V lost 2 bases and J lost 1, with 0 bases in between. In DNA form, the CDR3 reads TGCGCCAGCAGCTTCCAAGAGACCCAGTACTTC. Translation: CASSFQETQYF.

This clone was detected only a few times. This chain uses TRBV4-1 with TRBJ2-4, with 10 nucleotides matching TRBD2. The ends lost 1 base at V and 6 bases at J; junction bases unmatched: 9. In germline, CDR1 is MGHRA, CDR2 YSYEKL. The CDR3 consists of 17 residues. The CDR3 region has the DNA TGCGCCAGCAGCCAAGTTGCAGCGGGAGGGACGAGAAACATTCAGTACTTC. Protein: CASSQVAAGGTRNIQYF.

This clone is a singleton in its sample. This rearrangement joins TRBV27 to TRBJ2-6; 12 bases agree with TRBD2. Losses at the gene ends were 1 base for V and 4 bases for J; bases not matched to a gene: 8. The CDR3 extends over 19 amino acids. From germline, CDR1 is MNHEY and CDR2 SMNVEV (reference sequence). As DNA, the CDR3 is TGTGCCAGCAGTTTATTGTCTAGCGGGAGGGCCGTAGGGGCCAACGTCCTGACTTTC. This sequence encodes CASSLLSSGRAVGANVLTF.

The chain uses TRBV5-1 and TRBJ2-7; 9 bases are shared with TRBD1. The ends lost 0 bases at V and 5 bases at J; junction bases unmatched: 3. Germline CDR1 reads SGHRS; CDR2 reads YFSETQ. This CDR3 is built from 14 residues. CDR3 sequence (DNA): TGCGCCAGCAGCTTGGGACAGGGGGGCCACGAGCAGTACTTC. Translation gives CASSLGQGGHEQYF.

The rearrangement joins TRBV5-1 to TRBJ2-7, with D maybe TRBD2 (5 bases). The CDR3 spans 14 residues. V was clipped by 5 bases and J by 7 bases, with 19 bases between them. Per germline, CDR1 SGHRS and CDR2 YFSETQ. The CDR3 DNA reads TGCGCCAGCAGGCCAGGACTCCAGGATAGGGAGCAGTACTTC. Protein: CASRPGLQDREQYF.

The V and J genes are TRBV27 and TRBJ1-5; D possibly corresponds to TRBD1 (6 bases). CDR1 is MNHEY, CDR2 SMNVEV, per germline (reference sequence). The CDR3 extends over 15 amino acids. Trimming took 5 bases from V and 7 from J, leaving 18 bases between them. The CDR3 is CASSPWGGGTQPQHF. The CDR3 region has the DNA TGTGCCAGCAGTCCCTGGGGAGGGGGGACACAGCCCCAGCATTTT.

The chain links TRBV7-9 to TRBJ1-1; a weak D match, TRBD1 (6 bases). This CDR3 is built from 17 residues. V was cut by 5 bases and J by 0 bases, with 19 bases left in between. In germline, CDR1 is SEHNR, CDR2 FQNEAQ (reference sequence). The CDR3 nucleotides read TGTGCCAGCAGCGGTTTGGGGGCTATACTCATGAACACTGAAGCTTTCTTT. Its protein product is CASSGLGAILMNTEAFF.

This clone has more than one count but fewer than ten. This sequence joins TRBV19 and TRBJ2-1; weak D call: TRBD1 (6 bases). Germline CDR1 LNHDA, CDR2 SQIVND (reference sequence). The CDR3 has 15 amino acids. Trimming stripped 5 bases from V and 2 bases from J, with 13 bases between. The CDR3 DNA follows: TGTGCCAGTAGTTCAAACAGGGATCCCTACAATGAGCAGTTCTTC. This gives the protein CASSSNRDPYNEQFF.

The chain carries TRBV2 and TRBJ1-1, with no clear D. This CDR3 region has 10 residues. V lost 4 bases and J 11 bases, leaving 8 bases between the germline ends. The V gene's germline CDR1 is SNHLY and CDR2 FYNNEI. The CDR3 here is CASSGQSAFF. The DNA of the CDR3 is TGTGCCAGCAGTGGTCAGTCTGCTTTCTTT.

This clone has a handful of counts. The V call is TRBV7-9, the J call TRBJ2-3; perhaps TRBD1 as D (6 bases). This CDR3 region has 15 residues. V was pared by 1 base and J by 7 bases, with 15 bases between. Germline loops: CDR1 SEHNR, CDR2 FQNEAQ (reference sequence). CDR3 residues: CASSLVALGAHTQYF. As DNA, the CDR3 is TGTGCCAGCAGCTTAGTCGCTTTGGGGGCCCATACGCAGTATTTT.

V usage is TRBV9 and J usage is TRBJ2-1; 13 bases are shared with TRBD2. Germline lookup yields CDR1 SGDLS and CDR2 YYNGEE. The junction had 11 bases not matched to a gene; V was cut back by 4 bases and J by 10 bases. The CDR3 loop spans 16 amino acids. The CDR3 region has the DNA TGTGCCAGCAGCCTCCGGACTAGCGGGGGCTCGGCGGAGCAGTTCTTC. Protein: CASSLRTSGGSAEQFF.

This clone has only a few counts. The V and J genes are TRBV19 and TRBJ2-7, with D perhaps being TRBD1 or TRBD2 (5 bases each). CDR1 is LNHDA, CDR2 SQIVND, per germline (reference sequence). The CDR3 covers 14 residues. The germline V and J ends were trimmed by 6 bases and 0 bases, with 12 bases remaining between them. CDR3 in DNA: TGTGCCAGTAGCGTAGCAGGGACCTCCTACGAGCAGTACTTC. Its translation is CASSVAGTSYEQYF.

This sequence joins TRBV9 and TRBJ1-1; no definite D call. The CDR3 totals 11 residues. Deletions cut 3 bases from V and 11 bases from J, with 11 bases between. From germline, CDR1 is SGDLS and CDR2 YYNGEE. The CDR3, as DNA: TGTGCCAGCAGCGCGGGCCACGGGGCTTTCTTT. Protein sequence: CASSAGHGAFF.

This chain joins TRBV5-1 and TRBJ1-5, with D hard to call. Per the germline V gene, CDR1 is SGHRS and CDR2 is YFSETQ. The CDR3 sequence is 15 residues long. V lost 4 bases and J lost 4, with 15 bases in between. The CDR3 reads CASSVSQWGNQPQHF. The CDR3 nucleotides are TGCGCCAGCAGCGTATCACAGTGGGGTAATCAGCCCCAGCATTTT. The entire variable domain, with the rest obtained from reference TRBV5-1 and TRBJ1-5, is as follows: KAGVTQTPRYLIKTRGQQVTLSCSPISGHRSVSWYQQTPGQGLQFLFEYFSETQRNKGNFPGRFSGRQFSNSRSEMNVSTLELGDSALYLCASSVSQWGNQPQHFGDGTRLSIL.

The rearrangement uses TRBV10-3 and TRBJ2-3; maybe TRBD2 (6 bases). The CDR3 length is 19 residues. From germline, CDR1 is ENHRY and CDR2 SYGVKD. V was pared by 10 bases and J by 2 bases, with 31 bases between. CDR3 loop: CATSNPGPGLIELTDTQYF. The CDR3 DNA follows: TGTGCCACATCGAACCCAGGGCCGGGACTCATTGAGCTCACAGATACGCAGTATTTT.

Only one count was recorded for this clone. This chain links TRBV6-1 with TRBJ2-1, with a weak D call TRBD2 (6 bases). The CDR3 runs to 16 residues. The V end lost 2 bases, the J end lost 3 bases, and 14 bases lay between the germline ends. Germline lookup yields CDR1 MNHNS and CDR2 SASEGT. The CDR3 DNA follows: TGTGCCAGCAGTGAATTTGGGGGGAGCGTCTACAATGAGCAGTTCTTC. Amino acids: CASSEFGGSVYNEQFF.

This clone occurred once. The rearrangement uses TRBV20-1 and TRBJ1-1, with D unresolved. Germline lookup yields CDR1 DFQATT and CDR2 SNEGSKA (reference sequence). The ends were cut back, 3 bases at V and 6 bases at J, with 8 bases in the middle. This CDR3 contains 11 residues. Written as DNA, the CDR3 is TGCAGTGCTAGTATTACGGCTGAAGCTTTCTTT. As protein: CSASITAEAFF.

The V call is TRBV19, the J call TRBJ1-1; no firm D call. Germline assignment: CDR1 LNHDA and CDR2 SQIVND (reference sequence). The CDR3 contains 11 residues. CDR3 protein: CATRTNTEAFF. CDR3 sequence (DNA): TGTGCGACGAGAACGAACACTGAAGCTTTCTTT.

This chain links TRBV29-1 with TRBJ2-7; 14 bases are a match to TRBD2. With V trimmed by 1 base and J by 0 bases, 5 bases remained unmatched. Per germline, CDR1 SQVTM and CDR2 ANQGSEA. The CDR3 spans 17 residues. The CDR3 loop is CSVEAGTSGRPSYEQYF. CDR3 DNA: TGCAGCGTTGAAGCCGGGACTAGCGGGAGACCCTCCTACGAGCAGTACTTC.